This T cell receptor beta chain is drawn from a study of T cell responses to AZD1222 COVID-19 vaccine. General study points: Just a handful of AZD1222 recipients tested seropositive at baseline. Sampling that yielded the repertoires occurred only after the peak T cell response.

Generated by immunoSEQ multiplex PCR, the TCRdb table keeps only in-frame clones and is missing some. The profile shows about 140,000 clones, under 95% of them singletons. As to this clone: Its target is not known.

The germline CDR1 and CDR2 sequences are LGHNA and YNFKEQ. Trimming cost V 6 bases and J 0 bases; bases outside gene matches: 5. This CDR3 has 15 residues. This sequence originates from an adult in good health. The V call is TRBV4-2, the J call TRBJ1-1, with TRBD1 matching 9 bases. Sequenced here: peripheral blood, sampled on day 0 of AZD1222 vaccination. CDR3 residues: CASRQTGGLNTEAFF. CDR3 in DNA: TGTGCCAGCAGACAGACAGGGGGGTTGAACACTGAAGCTTTCTTT.